The present entry profiles one TCR beta chain with its context. CDR3 length: 16 amino acids. Trimming stripped 2 bases from V and 4 bases from J, with 17 bases between. Germline V gene lookup returns CDR1 MGHRA and CDR2 YSYEKL. The data stem from a study of shared T cell receptors in the human thymus. TCRdb's copy holds only in-frame clones and misses some; the assay was immunoSEQ multiplex PCR. The table lists more than 550,000 clones, 70% to 90% of them singletons, with roughly 0.01% in the top ten. This sample was shared with a second study, whose subject was human thymus T cells. That paper states: Healthy Finnish infants undergoing corrective surgery for congenital heart defects were the donors. Corrective cardiac surgery supplied the resected thymus tissue. Both thymic and peripheral blood repertoires showed apparently biased V and J usage. Related reports documented highly overlapping thymic repertoires among unrelated individuals.

This clonotype originated in a girl under three years old with a congenital heart defect. The rearrangement joins TRBV4-1 to TRBJ1-2, with a tentative D call TRBD1 (5 bases). Sequenced sample: thymocytes. The CDR3 protein is CASSQPKIRGSYGYTF. The DNA for the CDR3 is TGCGCCAGCAGCCAACCTAAGATAAGGGGTTCCTATGGCTACACCTTC.